This T cell receptor (beta chain) derives from a study of T cell responses to AZD1222 COVID-19 vaccine (dated by TCRdb to the early 2020s). Turning to the overall study: A total of 230 to 250 trial participants underwent TCR sequencing, of whom 207 received two doses of AZD1222 and 26 received two doses of the MenACWY control vaccine. Trial participants were enrolled by age into 18-55, 56-69 and 70-plus year subgroups, with approximately 150, 28 and 58 TCR-sequenced participants respectively. Study-wide conclusions, independent of this receptor: Reportedly, close to half of the unique spike-specific TCRs recognized epitopes lying outside the regions that are mutated in the B.1.351 and B.1.1.7 variants. In the small 56-69-year group, the increase in depth fell short of significance, most likely because of low power. Conclusions about previously exposed vaccinees were limited because only six AZD1222 recipients were SARS-CoV-2 seropositive at baseline. Participants were mostly white British and included more females than males, and it was suggested by the authors that clonal diversity may have been underestimated. The vaccine-associated CD4 TCRs covered the entire spike protein, and the dominant responses fell in regions 160-218 and 743-854. Because no day 14 peak-response samples were available, repertoires were characterized only after the peak T cell response. After two AZD1222 doses, both the breadth and the depth of spike-specific TCRs were significantly higher than at day 0 and than in MenACWY recipients.

In the paper's terms, the time point label means: about 28 days (+/-7) after the second vaccine dose. AZD1222 recipients with second doses at about 4 weeks or about 12 weeks were pooled, because spike-specific TCR depth and breadth did not differ between schedules. Vaccinee samples came from UK trials COV001 and COV002, including a single-blind randomized controlled phase 2/3 trial of AZD1222 (ChAdOx1 nCoV-19) in healthy adults. Trial participant PBMC samples were collected at day 0 and day 28 after the second dose for TCRbeta chain sequencing. The CDR3 regions of human TCRbeta chains were subjected to immunosequencing. For the original study's pipeline: Repertoire TCRs were matched against a reference library of SARS-CoV-2-specific TCRs generated with the MIRA antigen-specificity platform. Breadth meant the fraction of unique TCRs that were SARS-CoV-2-associated, whereas depth meant the fraction of total T cells that were SARS-CoV-2-associated. Using the MIRA data, each spike-specific TCR was mapped to the spike region that the TCR reacts to and placed in a CD4 or CD8 class. Log10-transformed breadth and depth values were compared by one-way ANOVA with Sidak's multiple comparisons tests. The table comes from immuneACCESS by way of TCRdb, which keeps in-frame sequences with V and J called. Part of the clones is missing from these tables; in studies checked, under half for an unresolved V gene and the rest for unknown reasons. D and trimming come from the DNA, and the V and J calls and clone size come from that table. The sample data list roughly 99,000 clones, and about nine tenths of these were observed just once. The ten top clones hold roughly 8.7% of the sample.

Concerning this clone itself: Its antigen is currently not known. No base qualities exist here, and no much larger clone lies one base off it.

Deletion took 3 bases off V and 4 bases off J, with a span of 15 bases between the germline ends. The germline V gene (reference sequence) specifies MNHNY as CDR1 and SVGAGI as CDR2. The CDR3 runs 15 residues from the cysteine to the phenylalanine. CDR3 DNA only is kept here, 45 bases in frame from base 1. The input for sequencing was peripheral blood, taken 28 days after the second AZD1222 dose. The sequence was obtained from an adult who received the AZD1222 COVID-19 vaccine. The chain uses TRBV6-6 and TRBJ1-2; the D gene is unclear. The DNA sequence is TGTGCCAGCAGTTATCGTCGGTTGAGTCCCTATGGCTACACCTTC. This is translated as CASSYRRLSPYGYTF.